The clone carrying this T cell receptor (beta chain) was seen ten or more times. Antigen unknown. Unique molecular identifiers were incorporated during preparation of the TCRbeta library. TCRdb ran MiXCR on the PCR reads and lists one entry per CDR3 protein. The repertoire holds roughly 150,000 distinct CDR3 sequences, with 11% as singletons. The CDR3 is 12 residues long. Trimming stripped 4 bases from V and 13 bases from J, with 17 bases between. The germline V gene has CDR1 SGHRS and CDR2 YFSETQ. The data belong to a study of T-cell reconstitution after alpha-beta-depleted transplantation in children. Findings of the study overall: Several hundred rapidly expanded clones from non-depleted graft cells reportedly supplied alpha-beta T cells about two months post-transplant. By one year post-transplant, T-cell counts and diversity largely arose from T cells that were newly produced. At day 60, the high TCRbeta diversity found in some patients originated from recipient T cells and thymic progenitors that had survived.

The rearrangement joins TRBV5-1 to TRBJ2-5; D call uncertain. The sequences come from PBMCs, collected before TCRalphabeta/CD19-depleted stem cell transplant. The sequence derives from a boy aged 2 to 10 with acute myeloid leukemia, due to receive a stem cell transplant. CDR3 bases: TGCGCCAGCAGCCAGTTAGTAGGCCGATGGTACTTC. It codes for CASSQLVGRWYF. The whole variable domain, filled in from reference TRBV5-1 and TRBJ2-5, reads KAGVTQTPRYLIKTRGQQVTLSCSPISGHRSVSWYQQTPGQGLQFLFEYFSETQRNKGNFPGRFSGRQFSNSRSEMNVSTLELGDSALYLCASSQLVGRWYFGPGTRLLVL.